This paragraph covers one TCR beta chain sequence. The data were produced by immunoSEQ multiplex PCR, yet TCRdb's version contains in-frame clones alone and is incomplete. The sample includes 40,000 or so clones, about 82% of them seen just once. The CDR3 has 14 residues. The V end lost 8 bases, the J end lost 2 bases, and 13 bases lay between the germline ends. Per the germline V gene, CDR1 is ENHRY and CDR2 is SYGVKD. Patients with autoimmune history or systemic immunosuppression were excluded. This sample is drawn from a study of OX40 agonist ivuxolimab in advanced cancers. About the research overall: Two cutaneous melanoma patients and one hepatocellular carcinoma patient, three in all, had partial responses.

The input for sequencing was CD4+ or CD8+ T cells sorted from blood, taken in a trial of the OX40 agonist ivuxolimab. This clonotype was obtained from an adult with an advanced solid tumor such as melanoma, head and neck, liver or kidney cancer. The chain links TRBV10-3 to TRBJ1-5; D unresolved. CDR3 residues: CAISEGWGNQPQHF. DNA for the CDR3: TGTGCCATCTCCGAGGGTTGGGGCAATCAGCCCCAGCATTTT.